The T cell receptor beta chain described here comes from a study of CD8 T cells in Susac syndrome. CD8+ and CD4+ T cells taken from blood had their TCR beta sequenced. Bulk CD8+ and CD4+ cells came from magnetic negative isolation; CD8+ TEMRA by FACS. RNA totalling 0.5 to 1 ug underwent reverse transcription with random hexamers. The CDR3 of TCR beta was amplified by immunoSEQ multiplex PCR across 54 Vbeta and 13 Jbeta. TCRdb independently ran MiXCR on the immunoSEQ multiplex PCR reads; one entry per CDR3 protein. Found here are roughly 150,000 distinct CDR3 sequences, just under 95% of them singletons; the top ten hold more than 0.11%. Trimming removed 2 bases from V and 6 bases from J, with 10 bases in between. The CDR3 is 14 residues long. CDR1 and CDR2 (germline): SNHLY, FYNNEI. As for this clonotype: Its antigen is not identified.

Whole-study results and caveats: TCR sequencing and HLA analysis covered a relatively small number of individuals.

Sequencing was performed on CD4+ T cells from PBMCs. This clonotype was obtained from a human donor in good health. The chain employs TRBV2 and TRBJ2-2; tentatively, D is TRBD2 (7 bases). In nucleotides, the CDR3 is TGTGCCAGCAGTGAACGGGGGGCGCCCGGGGAGCTGTTTTTT. Protein sequence: CASSERGAPGELFF.